The entry below gives a single T cell receptor beta chain sequence along with its context. Its antigen is not known. Germline-derived CDR1 and CDR2 are DFQATT and SNEGSKA (reference sequence). Trimming cost V 2 bases and J 8 bases, with 9 bases left between them. This CDR3 is 11 amino acids long. This entry belongs to a study of beta chain features in type 1 diabetes. Overall study findings and caveats: Any HLA-type effect on TCRB rearrangement remained unresolved here.

Every bit of the isolated RNA underwent reverse transcription, so sequencing read expressed TCRB transcripts. Sequencing was performed with immunoSEQ multiplex PCR; in TCRdb, only in-frame clones are kept and a portion is missing. The sample includes 200,000 to 300,000 clones, around 68% of them seen just once. The clonotype comes from a man aged 25 to 45 in good health. The chain has TRBV20-1 and TRBJ1-2, with D tentatively TRBD1 (6 bases). Sequencing input: naive CD4+ T cells from blood. CDR3 nucleotides: TGCAGTGCTAGACAGGGGTTAGGCTACACCTTC. This translates into CSARQGLGYTF.